This TCR beta chain was identified in a study of blood T cell repertoires in COVID-19. Clones were sequenced by immunoSEQ multiplex PCR, and TCRdb holds only the in-frame ones, with some missing. Counted here are about 140,000 clones, 88% occurring once; the ten biggest clones make up less than 2%. The trim removed 0 bases at V and 4 bases at J, leaving 4 bases unmatched. The CDR3 is 16 amino acids. Germline CDR1 is SEHNR and CDR2 is FQNEAQ (reference sequence). This receptor was taken from a man between 65 and 85 years old with acute or convalescent COVID-19. Sequencing was performed on peripheral blood. V usage is TRBV7-9 and J usage is TRBJ2-1, with TRBD2 matching 9 bases. This CDR3 is CASSLAGTSLYNEQFF. CDR3 coding DNA: TGTGCCAGCAGCTTAGCCGGGACTAGCTTATACAATGAGCAGTTCTTC.